The 2 T cell receptor beta chains listed next were all sequenced from one sample in a study of blood T cell repertoires in COVID-19. Measured with immunoSEQ multiplex PCR; TCRdb has only the in-frame clones, and not every one. The data hold approximately 170,000 clones, with about 83% observed a single time. Sequenced material: peripheral blood. These TCRs come from a woman older than 75 with acute or convalescent COVID-19.

The chain joins TRBV27 to TRBJ2-5, with 8 positions matching TRBD1. The CDR3 is 18 residues long. The V gene end was trimmed by 2 bases and the J gene end by 5 bases; junction bases not matched to a gene: 16. CDR1 is MNHEY and CDR2 is SMNVEV in the germline V gene (reference sequence). The CDR3 reads CASSLNPQRTGSRETQYF. CDR3 DNA sequence: TGTGCCAGCAGTTTAAACCCCCAGAGGACAGGGAGTAGGGAGACCCAGTACTTC.

The V call is TRBV7-8, the J call TRBJ1-4, with 7 bases that match TRBD1. The germline V gene encodes CDR1 SGHVS and CDR2 FQNEAQ. There are 15 residues in the CDR3. Trimming removed 3 bases from V and 5 bases from J; junction bases left unmatched: 6. The CDR3 loop is CASSFSRQGNEKLFF. The CDR3, as DNA: TGTGCCAGCAGCTTTTCCCGACAGGGAAATGAAAAACTGTTTTTT.